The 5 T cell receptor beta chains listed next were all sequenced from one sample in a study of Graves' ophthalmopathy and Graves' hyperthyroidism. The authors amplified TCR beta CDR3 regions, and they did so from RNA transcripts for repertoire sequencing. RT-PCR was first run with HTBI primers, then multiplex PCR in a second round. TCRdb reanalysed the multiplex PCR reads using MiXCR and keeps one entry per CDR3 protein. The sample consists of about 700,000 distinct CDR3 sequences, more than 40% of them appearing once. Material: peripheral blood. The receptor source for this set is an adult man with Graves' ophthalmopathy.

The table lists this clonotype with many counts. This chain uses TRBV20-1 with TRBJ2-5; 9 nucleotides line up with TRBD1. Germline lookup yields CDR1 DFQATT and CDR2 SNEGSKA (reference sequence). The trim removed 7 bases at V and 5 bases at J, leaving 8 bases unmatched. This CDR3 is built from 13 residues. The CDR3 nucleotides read TGCAGTGTGGGGACAGGGATGGGCGAGACCCAGTACTTC. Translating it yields CSVGTGMGETQYF.

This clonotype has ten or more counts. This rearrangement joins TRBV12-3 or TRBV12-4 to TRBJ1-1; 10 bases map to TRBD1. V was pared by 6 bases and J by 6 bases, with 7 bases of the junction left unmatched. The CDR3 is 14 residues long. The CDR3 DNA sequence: TGTGCCAGCAGCTCTGGACAGGGGGACGCTGAAGCTTTCTTT. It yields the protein CASSSGQGDAEAFF.

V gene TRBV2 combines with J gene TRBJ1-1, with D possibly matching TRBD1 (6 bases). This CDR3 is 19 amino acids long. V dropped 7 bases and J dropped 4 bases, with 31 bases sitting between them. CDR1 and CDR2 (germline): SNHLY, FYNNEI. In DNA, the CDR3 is TGTGCCAGCACTTCAGGCGGCGACACCGGGGGGGGGGCGCGCACTGAAGCTTTCTTT. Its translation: CASTSGGDTGGGARTEAFF.

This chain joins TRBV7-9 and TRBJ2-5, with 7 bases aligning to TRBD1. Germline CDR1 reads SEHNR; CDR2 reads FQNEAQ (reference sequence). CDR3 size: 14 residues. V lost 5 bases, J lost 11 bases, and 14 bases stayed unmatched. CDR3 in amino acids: CASSDPPGTVIQYF. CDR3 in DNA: TGTGCCAGCAGCGACCCTCCCGGGACAGTAATTCAGTACTTC.

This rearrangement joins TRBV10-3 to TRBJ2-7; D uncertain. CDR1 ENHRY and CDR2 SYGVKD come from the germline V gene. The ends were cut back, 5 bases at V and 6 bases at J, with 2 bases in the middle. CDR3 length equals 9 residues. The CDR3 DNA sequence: TGTGCCATCAGTATCGAGCAGTACTTC. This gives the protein CAISIEQYF.